This TCR beta chain originates from a study of blood T cell repertoires in COVID-19. In the study overall: Material from acute and convalescent COVID-19 was sourced from the United States, Italy and Spain. In each case, the material was cDNA or gDNA derived from T cells, B-cell-depleted T cells, or PBMCs.

Study processing details: For nucleated cells, counts were estimated from reference gene primer amplification. Libraries were prepared by immunoSEQ multiplex PCR; TCRdb keeps only in-frame clonotypes and omits some of them. V, J and clone size derive from that table, while D and trimming were established from the DNA sequence. Here the sample spans about 55,000 clones, about 90% being singletons. The sample consisted of peripheral blood. The clonotype originates from a human donor with active COVID-19. The donor label of this sample is uncertain.

The CDR3 spells CAISNTIGPGQGPSETQYF. The CDR3 DNA follows: TGTGCCATCAGTAATACAATCGGGCCGGGACAGGGGCCCTCAGAGACCCAGTACTTC. The rearrangement uses TRBV10-3 and TRBJ2-5, with 10 bases fitting TRBD1. The CDR3 spans 19 residues. Trimming took 5 bases from V and 4 from J; bases not matched to a gene: 19. Germline loops: CDR1 ENHRY, CDR2 SYGVKD.